Below are 28 T cell receptor beta chains sequenced from a single sample in a study of OX40 agonist ivuxolimab in advanced cancers. Profiled with immunoSEQ multiplex PCR; TCRdb holds only in-frame clones, not every one. The sample includes fewer than 85,000 clones, just under 90% of them seen just once. The input for sequencing was CD4+ or CD8+ T cells sorted from blood, taken in a trial of the OX40 agonist ivuxolimab. The receptors shown here come from an adult with an advanced solid tumor such as melanoma, head and neck, liver or kidney cancer.

The rearrangement uses TRBV5-4 and TRBJ2-1; 10 bases fit TRBD2. J was trimmed by 15 bases and V by 1 base; bases with no gene match: 13. CDR1 is SGHNT and CDR2 is YYREEE in the germline V gene (reference sequence). This CDR3 spans 15 amino acids. This CDR3 reads CASSLYGLAGEGRFF. The CDR3 bases are TGTGCCAGCAGCTTGTACGGGCTAGCGGGAGAAGGTCGGTTCTTC.

CDR3 protein: CASTTSGGETQYF. In DNA, the CDR3 is TGTGCCAGCACAACTAGCGGTGGAGAGACCCAGTACTTC. The chain carries TRBV6-5 and TRBJ2-5, with 8 positions matching TRBD2. The CDR3 is 13 amino acids. The J segment lost 4 bases and the V segment lost 7 bases, leaving 5 bases of the junction unmatched. From germline, CDR1 is MNHEY and CDR2 SVGAGI.

V gene TRBV29-1 combines with J gene TRBJ2-5; 7 nucleotides line up with TRBD1. The CDR3 runs 13 residues. Losses at the gene ends were 4 bases for V and 5 bases for J; bases not matched to a gene: 7. Germline values: CDR1 SQVTM, CDR2 ANQGSEA. CDR3: CSVVGDRKETQYF. CDR3 sequence (DNA): TGCAGCGTTGTGGGGGACAGAAAGGAGACCCAGTACTTC.

The chain recombines TRBV5-4 with TRBJ2-4; TRBD1 agrees at 8 bases. With V trimmed by 0 bases and J by 0 bases, 5 bases remained unmatched. Looked up from germline, CDR1 is SGHNT and CDR2 is YYREEE (reference sequence). This CDR3 is 17 amino acids long. The CDR3 loop is CASSLGQGALAKNIQYF. As DNA, the CDR3 is TGTGCCAGCAGCTTGGGCCAGGGGGCTCTAGCCAAAAACATTCAGTACTTC.

V is TRBV9 and J is TRBJ2-7; TRBD2 agrees at 13 bases. CDR1 and CDR2 from the germline V gene are SGDLS and YYNGEE. V was pared by 4 bases and J by 2 bases, with 6 bases of the junction left unmatched. This CDR3 comprises 16 residues. CDR3 amino acids: CASSPRTSGRPYEQYF. The CDR3 region has the DNA TGTGCCAGCAGCCCTCGGACTAGCGGGAGACCCTACGAGCAGTACTTC.

This clone was seen only once. The chain recombines TRBV4-1 with TRBJ2-2; 14 bases fit TRBD2. The germline V gene has CDR1 MGHRA and CDR2 YSYEKL. The CDR3 spans 19 residues. V lost 0 bases, J lost 7 bases, and 10 bases stayed unmatched. As DNA, the CDR3 is TGCGCCAGCAGCCAAGATCTTTTCGGACTAGCGGGAGGCGGCGGGGAGCTGTTTTTT. It encodes CASSQDLFGLAGGGGELFF.

The rearrangement uses TRBV11-2 and TRBJ2-1; no clear D. Germline CDR1 reads SGHAT; CDR2 reads FQNNGV. The CDR3 has 12 amino acids. Trimming stripped 5 bases from V and 10 bases from J, with 12 bases between. The CDR3 DNA sequence: TGTGCCAGCAGCGGAAACCCGTGGGAGCAGTTCTTC. It codes for CASSGNPWEQFF.

This clone appeared a single time. The chain joins TRBV7-2 to TRBJ2-7; 11 bases match TRBD2. Germline CDR1 SGHTA, CDR2 FQGNSA. V was pared by 4 bases and J by 4 bases, with 3 bases of the junction left unmatched. The CDR3 contains 14 residues. The CDR3, as DNA: TGTGCCAGCAGCTCAAGACTAGCGGGGTACGAGCAGTACTTC. Its protein is CASSSRLAGYEQYF.

The chain recombines TRBV2 with TRBJ2-4; maybe TRBD2 (7 bases). CDR3 length: 21 amino acids. Trimming took 0 bases from V and 3 from J, leaving 27 bases between them. Germline loops: CDR1 SNHLY, CDR2 FYNNEI. For the CDR3, the DNA is TGTGCCAGCAGTGAAGCACCCCGGGGAGGGGGATTATTTTTGGGCAAAAACATTCAGTACTTC. Its protein product is CASSEAPRGGGLFLGKNIQYF.

The chain is built from TRBV7-9 and TRBJ2-3; 8 nucleotides align to TRBD2. Germline trimming cut 0 bases from V and 4 bases from J; bases unmatched to any gene: 3. CDR3 length equals 15 residues. CDR1 and CDR2 from the germline V gene are SEHNR and FQNEAQ (reference sequence). As DNA, the CDR3 is TGTGCCAGCAGCTTAGCCGGGACTAGAGCAGATACGCAGTATTTT. It specifies CASSLAGTRADTQYF.

The chain is built from TRBV19 and TRBJ1-4, with D perhaps TRBD1 (6 bases). This CDR3 is built from 15 residues. The V end lost 3 bases, the J end lost 5 bases, and 13 bases lay between the germline ends. From germline, CDR1 is LNHDA and CDR2 SQIVND (reference sequence). The chain's CDR3 is CASSISQGRNEKLFF. CDR3 in DNA: TGTGCCAGTAGTATTTCACAGGGCAGGAATGAAAAACTGTTTTTT.

The gene calls are TRBV7-8 and TRBJ2-3; D is possibly TRBD2 (5 bases). V was clipped by 2 bases and J by 0 bases, with 12 bases between them. This CDR3 is 16 amino acids long. Germline V gene lookup returns CDR1 SGHVS and CDR2 FQNEAQ. The CDR3 DNA follows: TGTGCCAGCAGCTTAATAGGCGGGCCTAGCACAGATACGCAGTATTTT. Translation gives CASSLIGGPSTDTQYF. The full variable domain, rest sourced from reference TRBV7-8 and TRBJ2-3, is GAGVSQSPRYKVAKRGQDVALRCDPISGHVSLFWYQQALGQGPEFLTYFQNEAQLDKSGLPSDRFFAERPEGSVSTLKIQRTQQEDSAVYLCASSLIGGPSTDTQYFGPGTRLTVL.

The chain employs TRBV30 and TRBJ1-4; D gene unclear. CDR1 and CDR2 from the germline V gene are GTSNPN and SVGIG (reference sequence). The CDR3 runs to 13 residues. Trimming pared 1 base from V and 5 bases from J, leaving 8 bases between. Here the CDR3 reads CAWSGVNNEKLFF. CDR3 nucleotides: TGTGCCTGGAGTGGGGTTAACAATGAAAAACTGTTTTTT.

The rearrangement uses TRBV27 and TRBJ2-1, with 7 bases lining up with TRBD1. V dropped 4 bases and J dropped 0; count of bases not matched to a gene: 9. CDR1 is MNHEY and CDR2 is SMNVEV in the germline V gene (reference sequence). This CDR3 spans 17 amino acids. Written as DNA, the CDR3 is TGTGCCAGCAGTTCGCGGACAGGTTCGGTCTCCTACAATGAGCAGTTCTTC. It specifies CASSSRTGSVSYNEQFF.

V and J are TRBV19 and TRBJ1-1, with a weak D call TRBD1 (5 bases). Germline V CDR1 and CDR2: LNHDA, SQIVND (reference sequence). Trimming took 4 bases from V and 4 from J, leaving 13 bases between them. The CDR3 totals 14 residues. CDR3 nucleotide sequence: TGTGCCAGTAGTACACTCCTCGGGGGCACTGAAGCTTTCTTT. It codes for CASSTLLGGTEAFF.

The J gene is TRBJ2-5, the V gene TRBV5-1; the D call may be TRBD1 or TRBD2 (5 bases each). The tail of the sequence fits TRBJ2-7 better, so the J call may be wrong. The CDR3 contains 14 residues. The germline gives CDR1 SGHRS, CDR2 YFSETQ. CDR3 protein: CASSLTGTTAEQYF. For the CDR3, the DNA is TGCGCCAGCAGCCTAACCGGGACCACCGCCGAGCAGTACTTC.

This chain links TRBV5-6 with TRBJ2-7; 14 bases map to TRBD2. Germline assignment: CDR1 SGHDT and CDR2 YYEEEE. The length of the CDR3 is 16 residues. Trimming removed 2 bases from V and 4 bases from J; junction bases left unmatched: 5. The CDR3 loop is CASSFRTSGRRYEQYF. In nucleotides, the CDR3 is TGTGCCAGCAGCTTTCGGACTAGCGGGAGGAGGTACGAGCAGTACTTC.

As concerns this clone: At one end the junction does not follow the germline gene, possibly because of a read error. V gene TRBV7-2 combines with J gene TRBJ2-7; D call uncertain. CDR1 and CDR2 (germline): SGHTA, FQGNSA. The CDR3 consists of 12 residues. The CDR3 here is CASSLVKTGLSF. CDR3 nucleotides: TGTGCCAGCAGCTTAGTAAAGACGGGTTTAAGCTTC.

This clone appeared a single time. The chain carries TRBV9 and TRBJ1-4; possible D gene TRBD1, 5 bases. The CDR3 is 14 amino acids. CDR1 is SGDLS, CDR2 YYNGEE, per germline. Deletions cut 0 bases from V and 4 bases from J, with 7 bases between. CDR3 DNA sequence: TGTGCCAGCAGCGTAGCTGGGGGTAATGAAAAACTGTTTTTT. Translating gives CASSVAGGNEKLFF.

V usage is TRBV28 and J usage is TRBJ2-1, with D uncertain. This CDR3 has 15 amino acids. Per the germline V gene, CDR1 is MDHEN and CDR2 is SYDVKM. The V end was cut by 3 bases, the J end by 6 bases, with 15 bases between. The CDR3 protein is CASSFRPDSLNEQFF. The CDR3 coding sequence is TGTGCCAGCAGTTTCCGACCCGACTCCCTCAATGAGCAGTTCTTC. Using reference TRBV28 and TRBJ2-1 for the parts outside the CDR3, the full variable domain is DVKVTQSSRYLVKRTGEKVFLECVQDMDHENMFWYRQDPGLGLRLIYFSYDVKMKEKGDIPEGYSVSREKKERFSLILESASTNQTSMYLCASSFRPDSLNEQFFGPGTRLTVL.

The rearrangement links TRBV25-1 to TRBJ2-5, with D maybe TRBD2 (5 bases). The V gene's germline CDR1 is MGHDK and CDR2 SYGVNS. V was trimmed by 0 bases and J by 6 bases, leaving 11 bases between them. There are 14 residues in the CDR3. The CDR3 nucleotides read TGTGCCAGCAGTGAATATCGGGGTAGTCAGACCCAGTACTTC. Translation gives CASSEYRGSQTQYF.

The V and J genes are TRBV9 and TRBJ1-2; D is uncertain. Trimming left V 0 bases short and J 6 bases short, with 9 bases between. Germline V gene data show CDR1 as SGDLS and CDR2 as YYNGEE. CDR3 length: 13 residues. In DNA, the CDR3 is TGTGCCAGCAGCGTAGAGGGATGGGATGGCTACACCTTC. This translates into CASSVEGWDGYTF.

The J gene is TRBJ2-3, the V gene TRBV7-3; D call uncertain. V lost 2 bases to trimming and J lost 5 bases, with 11 bases between them. Germline CDR1 reads SGHTA; CDR2 reads FQGTGA. The CDR3 covers 14 residues. The CDR3: CASSLSVGLDTQYF. In DNA, the CDR3 is TGTGCCAGCAGCTTATCTGTCGGATTAGATACGCAGTATTTT.

J is TRBJ2-3 and V is TRBV10-2, with 9 nucleotides matching TRBD2. The V gene end was trimmed by 4 bases and the J gene end by 3 bases; junction bases not matched to a gene: 2. This CDR3 has 14 amino acids. Germline CDR1 is WSHSY and CDR2 is SAAADI. The CDR3: CASSVAGGTDTQYF. The CDR3 DNA is TGCGCCAGCAGTGTTGCGGGAGGGACAGATACGCAGTATTTT.

The J gene is TRBJ2-2, the V gene TRBV7-8, with 8 bases lining up with TRBD2. V lost 4 bases, J lost 7 bases, and 17 bases stayed unmatched. This CDR3 comprises 18 residues. Germline V gene sequence: CDR1 SGHVS, CDR2 FQNEAQ. The CDR3 region is CASSSTTHAAGGGGELFF. CDR3 nucleotide sequence: TGTGCCAGCAGCTCAACGACCCACGCGGCGGGAGGCGGCGGGGAGCTGTTTTTT.

The rearrangement joins TRBV6-6 to TRBJ2-7; 9 nucleotides agree with TRBD1. Trimming at V came to 2 bases and at J to 2 bases, leaving 1 base not matched to a gene. This CDR3 region has 14 residues. Germline V gene sequence: CDR1 MNHNY, CDR2 SVGAGI (reference sequence). The CDR3 loop reads CASSYRDRAYEQYF. CDR3 coding DNA: TGTGCCAGCAGTTACCGGGACAGGGCCTACGAGCAGTACTTC.

V is TRBV11-3 and J is TRBJ1-1; D perhaps matches TRBD1 (5 bases). The CDR3 consists of 17 residues. Germline CDR1 SGHNT, CDR2 YENEEA. Trimming stripped 3 bases from V and 3 bases from J, with 20 bases between. The CDR3 DNA is TGTGCCAGCAGCTTCCACACAATAAGGGGCGCGGACACTGAAGCTTTCTTT. This encodes CASSFHTIRGADTEAFF.

The chain has TRBV27 and TRBJ2-4; a weak D match, TRBD1 (6 bases). The germline V gene encodes CDR1 MNHEY and CDR2 SMNVEV (reference sequence). V lost 5 bases, J lost 1 base, and 15 bases lay in between. The CDR3 spans 16 residues. The CDR3 loop is CASSLAPRGAKNIQYF. For the CDR3, the DNA is TGTGCCAGCAGTCTTGCCCCGAGGGGGGCCAAAAACATTCAGTACTTC.